This entry features one TCR beta chain sequence. These data come from a study of blood T cell repertoires in COVID-19. The V gene lost 4 bases and the J gene lost 6 bases, with 13 bases spanning the gap. The CDR3 runs 14 residues. The germline CDR1 and CDR2 sequences are MDHEN and SYDVKM. TCRdb's copy holds only in-frame clones and misses some; the assay was immunoSEQ multiplex PCR. In the table there are roughly 61,000 clones, roughly 70% of which are singletons. The chain employs TRBV28 and TRBJ2-4, with a tentative D call TRBD1 (5 bases). The sample taken for sequencing was PBMCs or T cells enriched from blood (not recorded which). This clonotype was sampled from a woman in her fifties or sixties who had been exposed to COVID-19. This chain's CDR3 is CASSSDRQRNIQYF. The CDR3 DNA reads as TGTGCCAGCAGTTCCGACCGACAGAGAAACATTCAGTACTTC.